Described below is a single T cell receptor beta chain sequence and its context. This clone appeared a few times. Its antigen specificity is not known. No much larger clone exists at a distance of one base, and base qualities are not known. This entry comes from a study of blood T cell repertoires in COVID-19 (dated by TCRdb to between 2020 and 2021). Turning to the overall study: Collaborator samples came from the United States, Italy and Spain and covered acute and convalescent phases of COVID-19. The material from the prospective study consisted of cDNA or gDNA derived from T cells, B-cell-depleted T cells, or PBMCs. Deeply sampled blood TCRbeta repertoires from subjects exposed to, actively infected with, or recovered from COVID-19 were included in the dataset. The repertoires were made available in a free public database intended to serve as a resource for research on the immune response to SARS-CoV-2. Samples were obtained from the ongoing ImmuneRACE study (first 160 participants) and from approximately 1,200 subjects provided by 6 global collaborators. Sample metadata almost always included a de-identified subject ID, COVID-19 status, age in years and sex. HLA class I and class II types, where available, came from metadata supplied by the sample provider rather than from assay-based typing. Overall results and qualifications from the work: How much clinical and demographic metadata was included differed by source and by participant, and the metadata was provided uncurated.

Participants in the prospective study were enrolled through a virtual design, were aged about 18 to 100 years, and lived in 24 United States geographic areas. To assign participants to cohorts, the prospective study relied on clinical history that participants themselves reported in a screening survey and a study questionnaire. For ImmuneRACE Cohort 3, a participant was defined as recovered based on two consecutive negative NP/OP PCR tests, clearance by a healthcare professional, or resolution of symptoms. In the prospective study, mobile phlebotomists collected whole blood, serum and a nasopharyngeal or oropharyngeal swab from each participant. Over a roughly 2-month period, participants in the prospective study had the option of providing additional blood draws and questionnaires. Blood samples from the prospective study were shipped frozen or at room temperature prior to DNA extraction. TCRbeta CDR3 regions were amplified from genomic DNA using the immunoSEQ Assay, a bias-controlled multiplex PCR. The paper's processing steps were these. Within the assay, amplification of reference gene primers was used to estimate how many nucleated cells each sample contained. To quantify the absolute abundance of each unique TCRbeta CDR3 rearrangement, sequence reads were collapsed and filtered. For each sample, productive Simpson clonality was calculated by taking the square root of Simpson's diversity index across productive rearrangements. The table comes from immuneACCESS by way of TCRdb, which keeps in-frame sequences with V and J called. Part of the clones is missing from these tables; in studies checked, under half for an unresolved V gene and the rest for unknown reasons. The DNA gave D and trimming, while V, J and clone size come from that table. Recorded for this sample are 360,000 or so clones; more than 75% of them occurred a single time. The ten most abundant clones make up just under 3% of the sample.

CDR1 and CDR2 (GTSNPN, SVGIG) derive from the germline V gene (reference sequence). V is pruned by 3 bases and J by 8 bases, leaving 8 bases of the junction without a gene match. The CDR3 goes from the cysteine to the phenylalanine over 13 residues. Solely the CDR3 DNA is kept, with 39 bases framed from the first base. The rearrangement combines TRBV30 with TRBJ1-2, with 8 bases matching TRBD1. The clonotype originates from a woman in her twenties or thirties who had recovered from COVID-19. Sequencing was done on a sample of PBMCs or T cells enriched from blood (not recorded which). CDR3 region: CAWRSQGAQGYTF. The bases are TGTGCCTGGAGGTCCCAGGGGGCGCAGGGCTACACCTTC.